A single sample gave rise to the 30 T cell receptor beta chains below, sequenced in a study of blood T cell repertoires in COVID-19. TCRdb keeps only in-frame clones here, not all; method: immunoSEQ multiplex PCR. Altogether around 150,000 clones are present, 81% being singletons, with the ten largest covering about 8.4%. Sequencing was carried out using peripheral blood. The source of these receptors is a woman in her sixties or seventies with active or convalescent COVID-19.

The V call is TRBV4-1, the J call TRBJ2-2, with 7 bases lining up with TRBD1. V was pared by 5 bases and J by 2 bases, with 8 bases of the junction left unmatched. In germline, CDR1 is MGHRA, CDR2 YSYEKL. This CDR3 comprises 16 residues. CDR3 bases: TGCGCCAGCAGCAGAAGGGACAGCGATAACACCGGGGAGCTGTTTTTT. It is translated as CASSRRDSDNTGELFF.

This chain joins TRBV9 and TRBJ2-1, with 8 bases matching TRBD1. CDR1 SGDLS and CDR2 YYNGEE come from the germline V gene. Losses at the gene ends were 3 bases for V and 2 bases for J; bases not matched to a gene: 7. The CDR3 loop spans 16 amino acids. This chain's CDR3 is CASSAKTGVTYNEQFF. CDR3 bases: TGTGCCAGCAGCGCAAAGACAGGGGTGACCTACAATGAGCAGTTCTTC.

The table lists this clone with a count of one. The chain joins TRBV4-3 to TRBJ2-6; 8 bases are shared with TRBD1. J lost 2 bases, V lost 0 bases, and 0 bases had no gene match. Germline V gives CDR1 LGHNA, CDR2 YSLEER. This CDR3 spans 16 amino acids. CDR3 sequence (DNA): TGCGCCAGCAGCCAAGAACAGGGGGCTGGGGCCAACGTCCTGACTTTC. Protein: CASSQEQGAGANVLTF.

The chain combines TRBV5-1 with TRBJ2-3; the match to TRBD1 covers 7 bases. The CDR3 is made up of 15 amino acids. V lost 0 bases, J lost 4 bases, and 5 bases stayed unmatched. CDR1 and CDR2 from the germline V gene are SGHRS and YFSETQ. For the CDR3, the DNA is TGCGCCAGCAGCTTGGAGGCCAGGGGGTCAGATACGCAGTATTTT. Translated, it gives CASSLEARGSDTQYF. The full variable domain, with the rest looked up from reference TRBV5-1 and TRBJ2-3, is KAGVTQTPRYLIKTRGQQVTLSCSPISGHRSVSWYQQTPGQGLQFLFEYFSETQRNKGNFPGRFSGRQFSNSRSEMNVSTLELGDSALYLCASSLEARGSDTQYFGPGTRLTVL.

The CDR3 coding sequence is TGTGCCAGCTTTACCGGGACAGGCCTGGCGCGAAGCTCTGGGGCCAACGTCCTGACTTTC. Protein: CASFTGTGLARSSGANVLTF. This chain connects TRBV18 to TRBJ2-6; 8 nucleotides line up with TRBD1. CDR3 length: 20 residues. Germline V CDR1 and CDR2: KGHSH, LQKENI. J was trimmed by 0 bases and V by 7 bases; bases with no gene match: 17.

This clone was found once. The chain is built from TRBV29-1 and TRBJ2-3, with D maybe TRBD2 (7 bases). The length of the CDR3 is 12 residues. V lost 5 bases and J 4 bases, leaving 10 bases between the germline ends. The germline gives CDR1 SQVTM, CDR2 ANQGSEA. The CDR3 loop is CSVRGASDTQYF. CDR3 DNA: TGCAGCGTTCGGGGGGCGTCAGATACGCAGTATTTT.

This chain links TRBV12-3 or TRBV12-4 with TRBJ2-7; D gene ambiguous. The CDR3 runs to 12 residues. The V gene lost 3 bases and the J gene lost 3 bases, with 6 bases spanning the gap. CDR3 residues: CASSLAFYEQYF. CDR3 DNA sequence: TGTGCCAGCAGTTTGGCCTTCTACGAGCAGTACTTC.

The chain links TRBV6-5 to TRBJ1-4; a possible D gene is TRBD1 (5 bases). Germline lookup yields CDR1 MNHEY and CDR2 SVGAGI. The CDR3 length is 13 residues. Trimming cost V 6 bases and J 8 bases, with 13 bases left between them. Written as DNA, the CDR3 is TGTGCCAGCAGCAGGGTGGTTGAGGAAAAACTGTTTTTT. Protein sequence: CASSRVVEEKLFF.

The genes are TRBV7-3 and TRBJ2-7; D may be TRBD2 (6 bases). Germline values: CDR1 SGHTA, CDR2 FQGTGA. This CDR3 is 13 amino acids long. With 0 bases removed from V and 7 bases from J, the gap between germline ends came to 10 bases. In nucleotides, the CDR3 is TGTGCCAGCAGCTTAACCCCGGGGAGGGAGCAGTACTTC. Amino acids: CASSLTPGREQYF.

V is TRBV19 and J is TRBJ2-1; the match to TRBD2 covers 9 bases. The ends lost 4 bases at V and 6 bases at J; junction bases unmatched: 13. CDR1 and CDR2 (germline): LNHDA, SQIVND (reference sequence). The CDR3 covers 17 residues. The DNA for the CDR3 is TGTGCCAGTAGTAAGGAGGGACTAGCAGGCCGAGGCAATGAGCAGTTCTTC. This codes for CASSKEGLAGRGNEQFF. The variable domain in full, completed from reference TRBV19 and TRBJ2-1, reads DGGITQSPKYLFRKEGQNVTLSCEQNLNHDAMYWYRQDPGQGLRLIYYSQIVNDFQKGDIAEGYSVSREKKESFPLTVTSAQKNPTAFYLCASSKEGLAGRGNEQFFGPGTRLTVL.

The chain joins TRBV28 to TRBJ1-2; 8 bases map to TRBD1. Germline V gives CDR1 MDHEN, CDR2 SYDVKM. CDR3 length: 17 amino acids. Losses at the gene ends were 6 bases for V and 5 bases for J; bases not matched to a gene: 17. The CDR3 coding sequence is TGTGCCAGCAGACCCAGGACAGGGTCTCCGACTTGGTATGGCTACACCTTC. This encodes CASRPRTGSPTWYGYTF.

The chain has TRBV5-1 and TRBJ2-5, with a tentative D call TRBD1 (6 bases). CDR3 length: 14 amino acids. Trimming took off 3 bases at V and 1 base at J, with 10 bases between the two ends. Germline V gene data show CDR1 as SGHRS and CDR2 as YFSETQ. CDR3 nucleotides: TGCGCCAGCAGCTCCTCAGGGGTCCAAGAGACCCAGTACTTC. Amino acid sequence: CASSSSGVQETQYF.

This chain connects TRBV2 to TRBJ1-2, with D hard to call. The V gene's germline CDR1 is SNHLY and CDR2 FYNNEI. This CDR3 is 12 amino acids long. The V gene lost 3 bases and the J gene lost 4 bases, with 6 bases spanning the gap. The CDR3: CASSEGLYGYTF. The CDR3 nucleotides are TGTGCCAGCAGTGAGGGCCTCTATGGCTACACCTTC.

The V call is TRBV7-9, the J call TRBJ1-4; 9 positions match TRBD1. The CDR3 has 15 amino acids. J lost 7 bases, V lost 1 base, and 4 bases had no gene match. The V gene's germline CDR1 is SEHNR and CDR2 FQNEAQ (reference sequence). The CDR3 sequence: CASSLGGQGSEKLFF. CDR3 nucleotides: TGTGCCAGCAGCTTAGGGGGACAGGGAAGTGAAAAACTGTTTTTT.

Only a few counts were recorded for this clone. The chain links TRBV6-6 to TRBJ2-7; TRBD1 matches 7 bases. CDR3 length equals 14 residues. Trimming at V came to 0 bases and at J to 2 bases, leaving 1 base not matched to a gene. Looked up from germline, CDR1 is MNHNY and CDR2 is SVGAGI (reference sequence). The CDR3 DNA reads as TGTGCCAGCAGTTACTCGGGGACAGCCTACGAGCAGTACTTC. It codes for CASSYSGTAYEQYF.

The chain is built from TRBV19 and TRBJ1-1; maybe TRBD1 (6 bases). This CDR3 is 13 amino acids long. The V end was cut by 9 bases, the J end by 0 bases, with 11 bases between. Germline assignment: CDR1 LNHDA and CDR2 SQIVND (reference sequence). For the CDR3, the DNA is TGTGCCAGCGCAACAGGGATGAACACTGAAGCTTTCTTT. Translated, it gives CASATGMNTEAFF.

This chain uses TRBV6-1 with TRBJ2-7; the match to TRBD2 covers 10 bases. The V gene's germline CDR1 is MNHNS and CDR2 SASEGT. V was pared by 4 bases and J by 0 bases, with 3 bases of the junction left unmatched. CDR3 length equals 15 residues. CDR3 sequence (DNA): TGTGCCAGCAGTGCAGCGGGAGGGAGCTCCTACGAGCAGTACTTC. As protein: CASSAAGGSSYEQYF.

The chain recombines TRBV14 with TRBJ1-1; 7 nucleotides match TRBD1. The trim removed 1 base at V and 5 bases at J, leaving 4 bases unmatched. This CDR3 is 14 amino acids long. The V gene's germline CDR1 is SGHDN and CDR2 FVKESK. CDR3 sequence reads: CASSQGLTGTEAFF. The DNA of the CDR3 is TGTGCCAGCAGCCAAGGGTTGACAGGGACTGAAGCTTTCTTT.

The chain combines TRBV30 with TRBJ2-5; 7 bases line up with TRBD2. The junction had 14 bases not matched to a gene; V was cut back by 2 bases and J by 5 bases. The CDR3 has 16 amino acids. Germline V gene lookup returns CDR1 GTSNPN and CDR2 SVGIG (reference sequence). In DNA, the CDR3 is TGTGCCTGGAGTCGGTTATGGGGGGAGGGTGTTGAGACCCAGTACTTC. Translated, it gives CAWSRLWGEGVETQYF. Drawing the rest from reference TRBV30 and TRBJ2-5, the complete variable domain is SQTIHQWPATLVQPVGSPLSLECTVEGTSNPNLYWYRQAAGRGLQLLFYSVGIGQISSEVPQNLSASRPQDRQFILSSKKLLLSDSGFYLCAWSRLWGEGVETQYFGPGTRLLVL.

The chain uses TRBV28 and TRBJ1-5, with TRBD1 matching 10 bases. The length of the CDR3 is 15 residues. Germline V lookup: CDR1 MDHEN, CDR2 SYDVKM. V trimming: 3 bases; J trimming: 5 bases; junction bases outside the gene matches: 4. DNA of the CDR3: TGTGCCAGCAGTTTCTTGACAGGGGGCGATCAGCCCCAGCATTTT. Its translation is CASSFLTGGDQPQHF.

This chain links TRBV5-1 with TRBJ2-3; 7 positions match TRBD2. The germline gives CDR1 SGHRS, CDR2 YFSETQ. The CDR3 length is 15 residues. Trimming took 3 bases from V and 3 from J; bases not matched to a gene: 7. The CDR3 region has the DNA TGCGCCAGCAGCTCTATGACTAGCTTGACAGATACGCAGTATTTT. It encodes CASSSMTSLTDTQYF.

This chain connects TRBV6-5 to TRBJ2-5; 7 nucleotides match TRBD1. The CDR3 has 14 amino acids. The V gene end was trimmed by 5 bases and the J gene end by 5 bases; junction bases not matched to a gene: 8. Germline V gives CDR1 MNHEY, CDR2 SVGAGI. As DNA, the CDR3 is TGTGCCAGCAGTAAGGGACAGACTAAGGAGACCCAGTACTTC. This codes for CASSKGQTKETQYF.

V and J are TRBV7-9 and TRBJ2-1; D is perhaps TRBD2 (5 bases). The V gene's germline CDR1 is SEHNR and CDR2 FQNEAQ (reference sequence). The CDR3 has 17 amino acids. V was trimmed by 7 bases and J by 6 bases, leaving 25 bases between them. The CDR3 here is CASIRLRGGSEGNEQFF. The CDR3 nucleotides are TGTGCCAGCATAAGACTACGAGGCGGTTCCGAAGGCAATGAGCAGTTCTTC.

V is TRBV28 and J is TRBJ2-3; D gene unclear. The length of the CDR3 is 12 residues. V was pared by 3 bases and J by 9 bases, with 10 bases between. CDR1 and CDR2 (germline): MDHEN, SYDVKM. CDR3 amino acids: CASSFRSGTQYF. For the CDR3, the DNA is TGTGCCAGCAGTTTTCGATCTGGCACGCAGTATTTT.

This chain connects TRBV2 to TRBJ1-5; D unclear. Trimming removed 6 bases at V and 2 bases at J, with 14 bases between. This CDR3 contains 15 residues. The germline V gene encodes CDR1 SNHLY and CDR2 FYNNEI. The CDR3 reads CASSVDLAGNQPQHF. CDR3 bases: TGTGCCAGCAGCGTAGACTTGGCCGGCAATCAGCCCCAGCATTTT. The variable domain in full, with the rest retrieved from reference TRBV2 and TRBJ1-5, is EPEVTQTPSHQVTQMGQEVILRCVPISNHLYFYWYRQILGQKVEFLVSFYNNEISEKSEIFDDQFSVERPDGSNFTLKIRSTKLEDSAMYFCASSVDLAGNQPQHFGDGTRLSIL.

J is TRBJ1-6 and V is TRBV7-8, with 9 bases identical to TRBD1. There are 16 residues in the CDR3. Trimming at V came to 1 base and at J to 7 bases, leaving 5 bases not matched to a gene. CDR1 and CDR2 from the germline V gene are SGHVS and FQNEAQ. The CDR3 sequence is CASSLVSGQGNSPLHF. The CDR3 DNA reads as TGTGCCAGCAGCTTAGTGTCCGGACAGGGGAATTCACCCCTCCACTTT.

The chain joins TRBV13 to TRBJ2-3, with 9 bases fitting TRBD1. CDR1 is PRHDT and CDR2 is FYEKMQ in the germline V gene (reference sequence). Trimming removed 5 bases from V and 4 bases from J; junction bases left unmatched: 4. This CDR3 spans 14 amino acids. The CDR3: CASSPTGGADTQYF. The CDR3 coding sequence is TGTGCCAGCAGCCCAACAGGGGGCGCAGATACGCAGTATTTT.

The chain recombines TRBV6-5 with TRBJ1-1; D gene unclear. Trimming pared 4 bases from V and 1 base from J, leaving 13 bases between. The CDR3 loop spans 15 amino acids. CDR1 and CDR2 from the germline V gene are MNHEY and SVGAGI. The CDR3 reads CASSSYNRGNTEAFF. The CDR3 bases are TGTGCCAGCAGTTCGTATAATCGGGGGAACACTGAAGCTTTCTTT.

The chain has TRBV19 and TRBJ1-2, with 9 positions matching TRBD1. The CDR3 consists of 12 residues. CDR1 and CDR2 from the germline V gene are LNHDA and SQIVND (reference sequence). V dropped 7 bases and J dropped 7; count of bases not matched to a gene: 4. This CDR3 is CASKDRGVGYTF. CDR3 sequence (DNA): TGTGCCAGTAAGGACAGGGGAGTTGGCTACACCTTC.

The chain has TRBV7-2 and TRBJ2-5, with D possibly matching TRBD2 (6 bases). V lost 1 base, J lost 5 bases, and 14 bases lay in between. CDR1 is SGHTA and CDR2 is FQGNSA in the germline V gene. The CDR3 sequence is 15 residues long. The chain's CDR3 is CASSLVVAGRETQYF. In nucleotides, the CDR3 is TGTGCCAGCAGCTTAGTGGTTGCGGGGAGGGAGACCCAGTACTTC.